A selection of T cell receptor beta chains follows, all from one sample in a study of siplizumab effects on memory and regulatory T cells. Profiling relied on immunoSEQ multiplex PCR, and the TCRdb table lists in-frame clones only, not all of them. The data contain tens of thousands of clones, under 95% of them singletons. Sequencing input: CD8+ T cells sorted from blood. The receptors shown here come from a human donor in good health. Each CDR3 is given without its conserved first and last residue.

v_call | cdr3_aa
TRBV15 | ATSTRLANSPLH
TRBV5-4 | ASSPSGYGYT
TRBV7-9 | ASTQSANTEAF
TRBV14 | ASSQARNEQF
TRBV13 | ASSYRGRGTEAF
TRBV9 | ASSVTGVAISDTQY
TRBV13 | ASSLTLGLEQY
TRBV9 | ASGHDRSGRRDNEQF
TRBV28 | ASSLTGSYEQY
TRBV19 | PRGRNYYEQY
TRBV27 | ASSWGGSNTEAF
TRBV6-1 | ASSGTDRGRNQPQH
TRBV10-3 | AISKPGWGPYEQY
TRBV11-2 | ASSLVETQY
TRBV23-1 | ASSPDRGSEKLF
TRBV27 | ASSLGGVGNTGELF
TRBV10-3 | AISPSQGAPYNEQF
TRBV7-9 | ASSFGGTNYGYT